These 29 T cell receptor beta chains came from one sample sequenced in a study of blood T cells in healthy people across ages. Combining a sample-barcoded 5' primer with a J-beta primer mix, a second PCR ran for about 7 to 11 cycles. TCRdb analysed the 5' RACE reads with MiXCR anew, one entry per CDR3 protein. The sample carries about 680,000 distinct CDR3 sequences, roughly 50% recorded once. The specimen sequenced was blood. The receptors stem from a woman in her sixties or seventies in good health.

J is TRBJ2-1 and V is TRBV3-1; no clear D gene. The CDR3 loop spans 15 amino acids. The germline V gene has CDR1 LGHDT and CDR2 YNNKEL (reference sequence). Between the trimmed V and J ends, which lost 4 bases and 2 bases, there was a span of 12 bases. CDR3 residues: CASSPSATTYNEQFF. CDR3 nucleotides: TGTGCCAGCAGCCCAAGCGCCACCACCTACAATGAGCAGTTCTTC.

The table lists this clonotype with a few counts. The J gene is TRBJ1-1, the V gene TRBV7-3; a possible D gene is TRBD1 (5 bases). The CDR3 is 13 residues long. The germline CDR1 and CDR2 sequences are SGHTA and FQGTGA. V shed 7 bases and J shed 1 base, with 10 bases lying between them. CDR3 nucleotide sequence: TGTGCCAGCATGGCGGGGACGAACACTGAAGCTTTCTTT. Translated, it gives CASMAGTNTEAFF. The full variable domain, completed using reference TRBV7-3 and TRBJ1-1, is GAGVSQTPSNKVTEKGKYVELRCDPISGHTALYWYRQSLGQGPEFLIYFQGTGAADDSGLPNDRFFAVRPEGSVSTLKIQRTERGDSAVYLCASMAGTNTEAFFGQGTRLTVV.

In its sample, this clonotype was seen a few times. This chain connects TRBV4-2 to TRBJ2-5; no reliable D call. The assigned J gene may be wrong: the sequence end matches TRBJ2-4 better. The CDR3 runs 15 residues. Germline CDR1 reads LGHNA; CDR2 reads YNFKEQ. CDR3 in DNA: TGTGCCAGCAGCCAAGATGGAAATAGCAAAAACATTCAGTACTTC. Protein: CASSQDGNSKNIQYF.

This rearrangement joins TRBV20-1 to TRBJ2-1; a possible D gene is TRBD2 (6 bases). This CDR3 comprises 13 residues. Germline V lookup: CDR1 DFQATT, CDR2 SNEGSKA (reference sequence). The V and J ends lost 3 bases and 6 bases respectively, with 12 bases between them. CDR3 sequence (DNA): TGCAGTGCTAGGGCGCGCGGGACCAATGAGCAGTTCTTC. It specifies CSARARGTNEQFF.

The CDR3 is CASSTRTGGNPYEQYF. As DNA, the CDR3 is TGTGCCAGCAGCACCCGGACAGGGGGCAATCCCTACGAGCAGTACTTC. The chain joins TRBV7-9 to TRBJ2-7, with 11 bases lining up with TRBD1. CDR3 size: 16 residues. Germline V gene data show CDR1 as SEHNR and CDR2 as FQNEAQ (reference sequence). The V segment lost 5 bases and the J segment 2 bases; nucleotides outside the gene matches: 8. Filled out from reference TRBV7-9 and TRBJ2-7, the complete variable domain reads DTGVSQNPRHKITKRGQNVTFRCDPISEHNRLYWYRQTLGQGPEFLTYFQNEAQLEKSRLLSDRFSAERPKGSFSTLEIQRTEQGDSAMYLCASSTRTGGNPYEQYFGPGTRLTVT.

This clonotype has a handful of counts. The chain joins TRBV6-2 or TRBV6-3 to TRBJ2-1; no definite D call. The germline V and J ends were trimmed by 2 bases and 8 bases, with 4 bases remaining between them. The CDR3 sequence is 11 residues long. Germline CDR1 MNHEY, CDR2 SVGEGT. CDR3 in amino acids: CASSYLDEQFF. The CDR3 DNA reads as TGTGCCAGCAGTTACCTGGATGAGCAGTTCTTC.

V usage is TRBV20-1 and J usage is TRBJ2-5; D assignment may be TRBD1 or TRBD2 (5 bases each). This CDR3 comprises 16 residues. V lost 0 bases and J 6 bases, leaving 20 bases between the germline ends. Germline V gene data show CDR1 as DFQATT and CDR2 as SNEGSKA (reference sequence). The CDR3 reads CSARDRVSGPKKTQYF. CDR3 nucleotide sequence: TGCAGTGCTAGAGATCGGGTTTCGGGACCTAAAAAGACCCAGTACTTC.

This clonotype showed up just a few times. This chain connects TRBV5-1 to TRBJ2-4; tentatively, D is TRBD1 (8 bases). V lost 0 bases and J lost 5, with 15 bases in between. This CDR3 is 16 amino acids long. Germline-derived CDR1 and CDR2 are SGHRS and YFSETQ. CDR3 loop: CASSLARTGRENIQYF. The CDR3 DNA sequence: TGCGCCAGCAGCTTGGCGAGGACAGGGAGGGAAAACATTCAGTACTTC.

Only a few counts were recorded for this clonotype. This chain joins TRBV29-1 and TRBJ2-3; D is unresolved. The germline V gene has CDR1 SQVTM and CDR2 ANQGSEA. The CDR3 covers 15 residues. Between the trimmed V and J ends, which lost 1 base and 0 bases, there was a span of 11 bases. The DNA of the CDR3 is TGCAGCGTTGAAGTCACGGTTCCTAGCACAGATACGCAGTATTTT. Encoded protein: CSVEVTVPSTDTQYF.

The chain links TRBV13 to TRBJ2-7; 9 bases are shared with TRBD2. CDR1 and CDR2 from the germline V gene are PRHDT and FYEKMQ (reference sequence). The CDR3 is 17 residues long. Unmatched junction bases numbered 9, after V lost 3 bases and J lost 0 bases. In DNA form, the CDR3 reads TGTGCCAGCAGCTTCACGGGACTAGCTGTCGTCTCCTACGAGCAGTACTTC. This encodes CASSFTGLAVVSYEQYF.

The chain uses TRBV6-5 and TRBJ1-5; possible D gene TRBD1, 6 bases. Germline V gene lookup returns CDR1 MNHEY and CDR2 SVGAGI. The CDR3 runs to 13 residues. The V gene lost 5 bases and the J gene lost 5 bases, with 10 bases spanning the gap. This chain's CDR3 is CASSRGLYQPQHF. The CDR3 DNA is TGTGCCAGCAGTCGGGGGCTCTATCAGCCCCAGCATTTT.

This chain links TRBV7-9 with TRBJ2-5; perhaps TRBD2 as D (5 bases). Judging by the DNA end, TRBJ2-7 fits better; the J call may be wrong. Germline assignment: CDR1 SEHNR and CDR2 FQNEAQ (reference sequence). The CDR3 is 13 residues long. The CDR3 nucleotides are TGTGCCAGCAGGGCCTGGGGAGAGGACGAGCAGTACTTC. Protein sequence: CASRAWGEDEQYF.

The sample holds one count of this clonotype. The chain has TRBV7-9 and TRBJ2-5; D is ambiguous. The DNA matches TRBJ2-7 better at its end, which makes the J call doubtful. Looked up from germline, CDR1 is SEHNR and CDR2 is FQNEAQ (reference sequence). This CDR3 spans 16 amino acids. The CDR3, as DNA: TGTGCCAGCAGCTTAGCTGGGGATTTTGACCACTACGAGCAGTACTTC. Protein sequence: CASSLAGDFDHYEQYF.

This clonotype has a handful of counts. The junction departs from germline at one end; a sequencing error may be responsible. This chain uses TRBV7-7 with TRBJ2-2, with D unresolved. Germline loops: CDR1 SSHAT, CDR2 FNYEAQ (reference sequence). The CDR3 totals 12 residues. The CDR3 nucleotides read TGTGCTAGCAGCATCGACACCGGGGAGCTGTTTTTT. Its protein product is CASSIDTGELFF.

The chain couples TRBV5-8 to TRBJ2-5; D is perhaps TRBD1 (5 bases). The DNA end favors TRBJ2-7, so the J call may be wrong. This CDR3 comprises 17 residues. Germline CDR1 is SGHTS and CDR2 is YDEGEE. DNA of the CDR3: TGTGCCAGCAGCTTGGCCGGTACAGGCACAAGATTCCACGAGCAGTACTTC. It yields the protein CASSLAGTGTRFHEQYF.

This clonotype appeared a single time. CDR3 sequence reads: CASSFLLFDTQYF. The CDR3 DNA is TGTGCCAGCAGCTTCCTCCTCTTCGATACGCAGTATTTT. The gene calls are TRBV7-8 and TRBJ2-3; D not resolved. CDR1 and CDR2 from the germline V gene are SGHVS and FQNEAQ. V gave up 3 bases and J gave up 6 bases, with 10 bases separating them. CDR3 length: 13 amino acids.

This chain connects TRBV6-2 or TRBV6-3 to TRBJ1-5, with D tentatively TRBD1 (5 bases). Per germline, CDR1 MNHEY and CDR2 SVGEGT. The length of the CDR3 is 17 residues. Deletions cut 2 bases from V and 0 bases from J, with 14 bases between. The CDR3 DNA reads TGTGCCAGCAGTTACGAGAGGGGACTAAATAGCAATCAGCCCCAGCATTTT. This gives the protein CASSYERGLNSNQPQHF.

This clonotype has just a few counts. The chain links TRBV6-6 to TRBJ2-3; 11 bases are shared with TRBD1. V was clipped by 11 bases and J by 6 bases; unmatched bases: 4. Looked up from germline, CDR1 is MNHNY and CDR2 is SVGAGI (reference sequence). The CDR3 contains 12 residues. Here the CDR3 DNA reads TGTGCCGGACAGGGGGCGCAGGATACGCAGTATTTT. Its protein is CAGQGAQDTQYF.

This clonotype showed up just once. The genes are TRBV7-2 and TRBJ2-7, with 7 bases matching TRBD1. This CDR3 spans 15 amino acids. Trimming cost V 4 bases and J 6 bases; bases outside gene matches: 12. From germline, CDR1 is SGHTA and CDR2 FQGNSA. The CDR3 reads CASSSQQGVICEQYF. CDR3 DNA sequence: TGTGCCAGCAGCTCCCAGCAGGGGGTGATATGCGAGCAGTACTTC.

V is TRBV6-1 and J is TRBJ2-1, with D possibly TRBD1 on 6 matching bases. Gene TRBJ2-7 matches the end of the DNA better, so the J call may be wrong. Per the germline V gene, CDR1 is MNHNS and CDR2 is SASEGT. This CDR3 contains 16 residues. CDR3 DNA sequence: TGTGCCAGCAGTGACCTCCCCGGGACAAACTCCTACGAGCAGTACTTC. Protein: CASSDLPGTNSYEQYF.

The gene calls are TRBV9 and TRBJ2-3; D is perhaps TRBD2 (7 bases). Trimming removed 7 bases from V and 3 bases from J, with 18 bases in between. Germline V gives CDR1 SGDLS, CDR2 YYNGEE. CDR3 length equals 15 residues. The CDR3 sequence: CASLTGGRKTDTQYF. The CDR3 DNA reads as TGTGCCAGCCTAACGGGGGGCCGAAAGACAGATACGCAGTATTTT.

The CDR3 DNA is TGTGCCAGCAGCCTCGCCCGTCCAGCTATAGAGACCCAGTACTTC. Translating it yields CASSLARPAIETQYF. The chain is built from TRBV11-2 and TRBJ2-4; D uncertain. The assigned J gene may be wrong: the sequence end matches TRBJ2-5 better. CDR3 length: 15 amino acids. Germline assignment: CDR1 SGHAT and CDR2 FQNNGV.

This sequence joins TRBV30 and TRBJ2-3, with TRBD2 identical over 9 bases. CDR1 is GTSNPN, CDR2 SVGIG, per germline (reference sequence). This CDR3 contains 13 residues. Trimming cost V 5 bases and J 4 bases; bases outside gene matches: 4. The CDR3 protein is CAWLRTSADTQYF. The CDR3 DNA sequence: TGTGCCTGGCTACGGACTAGCGCAGATACGCAGTATTTT.

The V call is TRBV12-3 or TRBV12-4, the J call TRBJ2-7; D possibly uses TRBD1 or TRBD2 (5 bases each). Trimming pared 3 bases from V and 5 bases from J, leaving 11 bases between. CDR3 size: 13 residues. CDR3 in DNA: TGTGCCAGCAGTTTTCGAGGGACGGACGAGCAGTACTTC. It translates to CASSFRGTDEQYF.

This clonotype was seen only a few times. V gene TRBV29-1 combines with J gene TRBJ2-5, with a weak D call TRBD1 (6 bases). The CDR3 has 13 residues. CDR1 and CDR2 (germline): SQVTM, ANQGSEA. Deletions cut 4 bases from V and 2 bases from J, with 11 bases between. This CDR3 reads CSVVGRGQETQYF. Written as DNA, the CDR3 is TGCAGCGTTGTCGGCAGGGGACAAGAGACCCAGTACTTC. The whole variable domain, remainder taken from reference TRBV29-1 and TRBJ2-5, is SAVISQKPSRDICQRGTSLTIQCQVDSQVTMMFWYRQQPGQSLTLIATANQGSEATYESGFVIDKFPISRPNLTFSTLTVSNMSPEDSSIYLCSVVGRGQETQYFGPGTRLLVL.

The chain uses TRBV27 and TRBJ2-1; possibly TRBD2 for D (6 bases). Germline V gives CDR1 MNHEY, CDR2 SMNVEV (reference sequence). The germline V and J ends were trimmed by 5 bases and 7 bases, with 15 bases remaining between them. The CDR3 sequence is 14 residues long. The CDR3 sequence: CASSVSGGINEQFF. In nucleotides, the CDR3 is TGTGCCAGCAGTGTCAGTGGGGGGATTAATGAGCAGTTCTTC.

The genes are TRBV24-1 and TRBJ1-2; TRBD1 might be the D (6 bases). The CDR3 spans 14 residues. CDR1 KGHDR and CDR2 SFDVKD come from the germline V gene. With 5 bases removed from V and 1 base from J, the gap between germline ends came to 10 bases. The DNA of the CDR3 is TGTGCCACCAGTGGTCTGGACAGTAACTATGGCTACACCTTC. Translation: CATSGLDSNYGYTF.

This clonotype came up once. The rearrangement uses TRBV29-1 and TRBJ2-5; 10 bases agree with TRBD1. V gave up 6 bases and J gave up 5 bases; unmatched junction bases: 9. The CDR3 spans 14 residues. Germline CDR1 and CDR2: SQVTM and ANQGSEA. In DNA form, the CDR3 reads TGCAGCGTGGTGCCGGGACAGGGGTGGGAGACCCAGTACTTC. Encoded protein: CSVVPGQGWETQYF. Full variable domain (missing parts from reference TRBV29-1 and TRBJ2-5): SAVISQKPSRDICQRGTSLTIQCQVDSQVTMMFWYRQQPGQSLTLIATANQGSEATYESGFVIDKFPISRPNLTFSTLTVSNMSPEDSSIYLCSVVPGQGWETQYFGPGTRLLVL.

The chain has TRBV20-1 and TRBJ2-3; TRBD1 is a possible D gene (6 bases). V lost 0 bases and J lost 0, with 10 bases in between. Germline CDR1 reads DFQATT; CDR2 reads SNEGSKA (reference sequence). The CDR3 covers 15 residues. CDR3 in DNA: TGCAGTGCTAGAGATGCAGGGGATAGCACAGATACGCAGTATTTT. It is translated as CSARDAGDSTDTQYF.